Below, 2 T cell receptor beta chains from the same sample are listed, as sequenced in a study. Tregs were sorted as CD4+CD25+CD127-/low cells. MiXCR, applied by TCRdb to the 5' RACE reads, yields one record per CDR3 protein. The sample carries roughly 45,000 distinct CDR3 sequences, 20% to 25% recorded once. Sequencing was performed on Tregs sorted from blood. These receptors were taken from a female donor with breast cancer.

The table lists this clonotype with a few counts. The V gene is TRBV6-6, the J gene TRBJ2-4, with D tentatively TRBD1 (6 bases). The germline V gene has CDR1 MNHNY and CDR2 SVGAGI (reference sequence). Between the trimmed V and J ends, which lost 2 bases and 8 bases, there was a span of 16 bases. The length of the CDR3 is 15 residues. The CDR3 nucleotides read TGTGCCAGCAGTTACCTGGACAGCCCCGGGGACATTCAGTACTTC. Its translation: CASSYLDSPGDIQYF.

This clonotype appeared many times. This chain links TRBV13 with TRBJ2-2, with 7 bases that match TRBD1. With V trimmed by 0 bases and J by 1 base, 5 bases remained unmatched. This CDR3 spans 17 amino acids. Germline-derived CDR1 and CDR2 are PRHDT and FYEKMQ (reference sequence). In DNA, the CDR3 is TGTGCCAGCAGCTTAGGTCCCAGGACAGGGAACACCGGGGAGCTGTTTTTT. The encoded protein is CASSLGPRTGNTGELFF.